This TCR beta chain derives from a study of blood T cell dynamics during melanoma immunotherapy. About the study: Standard first-line treatment here was pembrolizumab or nivolumab plus ipilimumab in metastatic melanoma.

The V gene's germline CDR1 is WSHSY and CDR2 SAAADI. The length of the CDR3 is 13 residues. V was cut by 10 bases and J by 3 bases, with 13 bases left in between. DNA loading was fixed at 350 ng for all bulk PBMC samples. The data were produced by immunoSEQ multiplex PCR, yet TCRdb's version contains in-frame clones alone and is incomplete. The sample yields over 20,000 clones, roughly 90% seen once. Described time point: pre-treatment baseline. The chain has TRBV10-2 and TRBJ1-5; no clear D gene. This TCR was recovered from a human donor with melanoma. The sample here was blood, taken from a patient treated with checkpoint blockade. The CDR3, as DNA: TGCGCCACCACGGAAGGGAACAATCAGCCCCAGCATTTT. Amino acid sequence: CATTEGNNQPQHF.